The clone carrying this TCR beta chain was observed at least ten times. The data are from a study of human T cells and chemical hapten exposure. It was the library that attached unique molecular identifiers to individual cDNA molecules. In the authors' workflow: Samples contained a median of 95,638 TCRs, with a range of roughly 23,224 to 700,000. TCRdb independently ran MiXCR on the RACE reads; one entry per CDR3 protein. TCRdb assigned the V and J calls; the authors' analysis was not used. The repertoire holds 75,000 to 90,000 distinct CDR3 sequences, with about 7.5% as singletons. The time point denotes: patch test 1, 2 weeks after DPC sensitization. Stated treatment: therapeutic diphenylcyclopropenone sensitization with weekly scalp DPC. The authors' total RNA extraction used unfractionated whole blood. Germline V gene lookup returns CDR1 WSHSY and CDR2 SAAADI. The V end lost 4 bases, the J end lost 4 bases, and 16 bases lay between the germline ends. This CDR3 spans 15 amino acids.

V and J are TRBV10-2 and TRBJ1-2; D ambiguous. The receptor comes from a woman in her twenties or thirties with alopecia areata. Some clones in this sample may be carry-over from other donors' samples. This specimen was whole blood, taken in connection with sensitization to the hapten diphenylcyclopropenone (DPC). The CDR3 nucleotides read TGCGCCAGCAGTGTAGGAGTCGGCAGTGGCTATGGCTACACCTTC. It specifies CASSVGVGSGYGYTF.